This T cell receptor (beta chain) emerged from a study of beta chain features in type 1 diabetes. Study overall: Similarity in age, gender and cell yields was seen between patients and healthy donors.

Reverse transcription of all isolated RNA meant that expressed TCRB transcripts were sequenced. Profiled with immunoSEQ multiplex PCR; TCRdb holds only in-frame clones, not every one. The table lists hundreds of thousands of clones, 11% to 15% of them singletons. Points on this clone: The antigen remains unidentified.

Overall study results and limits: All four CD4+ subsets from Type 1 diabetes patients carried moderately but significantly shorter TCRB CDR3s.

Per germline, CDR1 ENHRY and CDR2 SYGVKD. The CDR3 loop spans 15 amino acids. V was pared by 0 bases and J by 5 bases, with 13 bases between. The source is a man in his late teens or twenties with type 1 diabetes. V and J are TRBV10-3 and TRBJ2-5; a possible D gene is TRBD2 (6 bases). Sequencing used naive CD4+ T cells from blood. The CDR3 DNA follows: TGTGCCATCAGTGAGTCTGGGGGGACCGGGGAGACCCAGTACTTC. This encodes CAISESGGTGETQYF.